The present entry profiles one T cell receptor beta chain with its context. CDR3 length: 13 amino acids. V shed 4 bases and J 7 bases; nucleotides not matched to a gene: 4. In germline, CDR1 is SGHKS, CDR2 YYEKEE (reference sequence). This entry is derived from a study of T cell changes during pregnancy in multiple sclerosis. The assay was immunoSEQ multiplex PCR, and TCRdb's table has in-frame clones only and misses some. The sample has some 40,000 clones; roughly nine tenths are singletons. This chain uses TRBV5-5 with TRBJ2-2; 7 bases map to TRBD1. The source is a female donor in good health, enrolled as a control in a pregnancy study. The sample in question was CD4+ T cells from peripheral blood mononuclear cells, obtained in the third trimester of pregnancy. Written as DNA, the CDR3 is TGTGCCAGCAGCCTACAGGGGAACGGGGAGCTGTTTTTT. Protein: CASSLQGNGELFF.